This TCR beta chain was recovered during a study of OX40 agonist ivuxolimab in advanced cancers. Background on the study: Dose-escalation patients were diagnosed with hepatocellular carcinoma, melanoma, renal cell cancer or head and neck cancer. The group had a mean age of about 60 years, ranged from about 23 to 79, and was around 82% male.

V was trimmed by 7 bases and J by 2 bases, leaving 7 bases between them. Per germline, CDR1 DFQATT and CDR2 SNEGSKA (reference sequence). The CDR3 loop spans 11 amino acids. Here immunoSEQ multiplex PCR was the method, and the copy in TCRdb shows in-frame clones only, minus some. The profile shows 100,000 or so clones, 90% of them singletons. General study results and limits: More expanded clones were found, on average, in CD8+ than in CD4+ T cells. Certain nonresponders additionally had low normalized T-cell clonal expansion.

There are a few counts of this clone. As yet, its antigen is unknown. The rearrangement uses TRBV20-1 and TRBJ2-3; D gene uncertain. The TCR comes from an adult with an advanced solid tumor such as melanoma, head and neck, liver or kidney cancer. This specimen was CD4+ or CD8+ T cells sorted from blood, taken in a trial of the OX40 agonist ivuxolimab. The CDR3 reads CSGRNTDTQYF. DNA for the CDR3: TGCAGTGGGCGGAACACAGATACGCAGTATTTT.